This entry lists 28 T cell receptor beta chains sequenced from one sample in a study of shared clonotypes between healthy human individuals. CD45RO-negative, CCR7-selected cells formed the naive CD8 fraction, which excluded terminally differentiated effector memory CD45RA+ cells. Data came from immunoSEQ multiplex PCR; TCRdb stores just in-frame clones and leaves some out. The table lists 650,000 to 800,000 clones, approximately 90% of them singletons. Specimen: naive CD8+ T cells sorted from blood. The origin of the receptors is a man aged 25 to 45 in good health.

The chain recombines TRBV28 with TRBJ2-3; 8 bases are shared with TRBD2. CDR1 and CDR2 from the germline V gene are MDHEN and SYDVKM. The CDR3 runs to 18 residues. Trimming took 3 bases from V and 4 from J; bases not matched to a gene: 15. CDR3 DNA sequence: TGTGCCAGCAGTTTTCGGGATACGGGAGGGCCCTCGGCAGATACGCAGTATTTT. Translating gives CASSFRDTGGPSADTQYF.

The V call is TRBV11-3, the J call TRBJ2-7; 7 bases are a match to TRBD1. Trimming took 5 bases from V and 2 from J; bases not matched to a gene: 12. The CDR3 loop spans 16 amino acids. Germline V gene lookup returns CDR1 SGHNT and CDR2 YENEEA. The DNA for the CDR3 is TGTGCCAGCAGCCTAAGAGGGGGCGTCGGGACCTACGAGCAGTACTTC. Its protein product is CASSLRGGVGTYEQYF.

V usage is TRBV4-1 and J usage is TRBJ2-5; 8 positions agree with TRBD1. Germline loops: CDR1 MGHRA, CDR2 YSYEKL. V shed 2 bases, J shed 4 bases, and the junction held 3 bases outside the gene matches. The CDR3 loop spans 14 amino acids. The chain's CDR3 is CASSQYTGGETQYF. The CDR3 DNA follows: TGCGCCAGCAGCCAATATACAGGGGGAGAGACCCAGTACTTC.

The chain is built from TRBV27 and TRBJ1-1; TRBD1 is a possible D gene (6 bases). Germline V CDR1 and CDR2: MNHEY, SMNVEV (reference sequence). CDR3 length: 13 amino acids. V lost 0 bases and J lost 10, with 12 bases in between. CDR3 in DNA: TGTGCCAGCAGTTTATCGATCAGGGGAGGAGCTTTCTTT. Amino acid sequence: CASSLSIRGGAFF.

The V and J genes are TRBV11-3 and TRBJ2-7, with 7 bases matching TRBD2. The length of the CDR3 is 13 residues. Per the germline V gene, CDR1 is SGHNT and CDR2 is YENEEA. J gave up 3 bases and V 3 bases, and 2 bases lay outside the gene matches. The CDR3 DNA follows: TGTGCCAGCAGCTTTGGGACTAACTACGAGCAGTACTTC. Protein: CASSFGTNYEQYF.

This chain uses TRBV19 with TRBJ1-1; TRBD1 is a possible D gene (5 bases). V lost 5 bases to trimming and J lost 0 bases, with 13 bases between them. Germline assignment: CDR1 LNHDA and CDR2 SQIVND (reference sequence). This CDR3 is built from 15 residues. CDR3 amino acids: CASSPFRDVNTEAFF. The CDR3 DNA sequence: TGTGCCAGTAGTCCATTCAGGGACGTGAACACTGAAGCTTTCTTT.

In regard to this clone: Distinct nucleotide sequences in the sample also encode this CDR3. V usage is TRBV7-9 and J usage is TRBJ2-7, with D maybe TRBD1 (6 bases). The germline V and J ends were trimmed by 3 bases and 3 bases, with 6 bases remaining between them. The CDR3 is made up of 12 amino acids. CDR1 and CDR2 (germline): SEHNR, FQNEAQ (reference sequence). Here the CDR3 DNA reads TGTGCCAGCAGCTTCAGGGGCTACGAGCAGTACTTC. It yields the protein CASSFRGYEQYF. Combining the CDR3 with reference TRBV7-9 and TRBJ2-7 gives the whole variable domain DTGVSQNPRHKITKRGQNVTFRCDPISEHNRLYWYRQTLGQGPEFLTYFQNEAQLEKSRLLSDRFSAERPKGSFSTLEIQRTEQGDSAMYLCASSFRGYEQYFGPGTRLTVT.

This clone was seen only once. The CDR3 spells CASSVAGVIPTEAFF. The CDR3 DNA reads as TGTGCCAGCAGCGTAGCGGGCGTGATACCCACTGAAGCTTTCTTT. V usage is TRBV9 and J usage is TRBJ1-1, with D unclear. The CDR3 is 15 amino acids. Germline CDR1 and CDR2: SGDLS and YYNGEE. V lost 0 bases and J lost 4, with 13 bases in between.

CDR3: CASSVRTVSQETQYF. CDR3 nucleotide sequence: TGTGCCAGCAGTGTCCGGACAGTTAGTCAAGAGACCCAGTACTTC. The V gene is TRBV6-1, the J gene TRBJ2-5; D is perhaps TRBD1 (6 bases). CDR3 length equals 15 residues. CDR1 MNHNS and CDR2 SASEGT come from the germline V gene. Trimming shortened V by 4 bases and J by 2 bases, and 14 bases separated the two germline ends.

The rearrangement uses TRBV5-5 and TRBJ2-6; D perhaps matches TRBD1 (6 bases). The CDR3 contains 15 residues. The germline gives CDR1 SGHKS, CDR2 YYEKEE (reference sequence). With 1 base removed from V and 1 base from J, the gap between germline ends came to 6 bases. The CDR3 here is CASSLRGSGANVLTF. CDR3 nucleotides: TGTGCCAGCAGCTTGAGGGGGTCTGGGGCCAACGTCCTGACTTTC. Combining the CDR3 with reference TRBV5-5 and TRBJ2-6 gives the whole variable domain DAGVTQSPTHLIKTRGQQVTLRCSPISGHKSVSWYQQVLGQGPQFIFQYYEKEERGRGNFPDRFSARQFPNYSSELNVNALLLGDSALYLCASSLRGSGANVLTFGAGSRLTVL.

V usage is TRBV10-3 and J usage is TRBJ2-3; 9 nucleotides align to TRBD1. CDR3 length: 16 residues. The ends lost 6 bases at V and 4 bases at J; junction bases unmatched: 11. CDR1 is ENHRY, CDR2 SYGVKD, per germline. CDR3 DNA: TGTGCCATCAGGGGGGACAGGGCAGAAGGGGCAGATACGCAGTATTTT. It yields the protein CAIRGDRAEGADTQYF.

This clone was recorded once. The chain couples TRBV27 to TRBJ2-3, with D possibly being TRBD1 (5 bases). V lost 5 bases and J 0 bases, leaving 15 bases between the germline ends. From germline, CDR1 is MNHEY and CDR2 SMNVEV (reference sequence). The CDR3 is made up of 16 amino acids. The CDR3 sequence is CASSETVSPSTDTQYF. CDR3 coding DNA: TGTGCCAGCAGTGAGACAGTCTCCCCTAGCACAGATACGCAGTATTTT.

This clone was counted between two and nine times. The CDR3 nucleotides read TGTGCCAGCAGCCTCCGCGGGGGGGCCCCCTCCTACAATGAGCAGTTCTTC. It is translated as CASSLRGGAPSYNEQFF. This chain joins TRBV28 and TRBJ2-1; 9 bases agree with TRBD2. The germline V gene has CDR1 MDHEN and CDR2 SYDVKM. The CDR3 consists of 17 residues. Trimming removed 6 bases from V and 0 bases from J; junction bases left unmatched: 9. Using reference TRBV28 and TRBJ2-1 for the parts outside the CDR3, the full variable domain is DVKVTQSSRYLVKRTGEKVFLECVQDMDHENMFWYRQDPGLGLRLIYFSYDVKMKEKGDIPEGYSVSREKKERFSLILESASTNQTSMYLCASSLRGGAPSYNEQFFGPGTRLTVL.

The chain joins TRBV29-1 to TRBJ2-5, with 8 bases identical to TRBD1. The CDR3 covers 15 residues. Germline trimming cut 8 bases from V and 3 bases from J; bases unmatched to any gene: 14. The germline gives CDR1 SQVTM, CDR2 ANQGSEA. The CDR3 is CSFFEGTGGKETQYF. CDR3 nucleotide sequence: TGCAGCTTTTTTGAGGGGACAGGAGGGAAAGAGACCCAGTACTTC.

This sequence joins TRBV7-3 and TRBJ2-1, with unresolved D. With 2 bases removed from V and 0 bases from J, the gap between germline ends came to 11 bases. The CDR3 contains 16 residues. The germline gives CDR1 SGHTA, CDR2 FQGTGA. CDR3 sequence reads: CASSLGVESSYNEQFF. The CDR3 region has the DNA TGTGCCAGCAGCTTAGGCGTAGAAAGCTCCTACAATGAGCAGTTCTTC. The full variable domain, its missing parts supplied by reference TRBV7-3 and TRBJ2-1, is GAGVSQTPSNKVTEKGKYVELRCDPISGHTALYWYRQSLGQGPEFLIYFQGTGAADDSGLPNDRFFAVRPEGSVSTLKIQRTERGDSAVYLCASSLGVESSYNEQFFGPGTRLTVL.

The rearrangement links TRBV11-1 to TRBJ2-7; 10 nucleotides align to TRBD2. J was trimmed by 0 bases and V by 3 bases; bases with no gene match: 11. CDR3 length: 18 residues. Per germline, CDR1 SGHAT and CDR2 FQDESV (reference sequence). The CDR3 DNA sequence: TGTGCCAGCAGCTTCAACCCGACTAGCGGGCGAAGCTCCTACGAGCAGTACTTC. As protein: CASSFNPTSGRSSYEQYF.

The rearrangement joins TRBV7-9 to TRBJ2-5; 8 bases match TRBD1. The J segment lost 5 bases and the V segment lost 4 bases, leaving 12 bases of the junction unmatched. CDR3 length: 16 amino acids. CDR1 and CDR2 from the germline V gene are SEHNR and FQNEAQ (reference sequence). The CDR3 DNA is TGTGCCAGCAGCTCGTTGGACAGGGCCTTAGCGGAGACCCAGTACTTC. Encoded protein: CASSSLDRALAETQYF.

The rearrangement uses TRBV7-2 and TRBJ2-7, with D perhaps TRBD1 (5 bases). V lost 5 bases and J 4 bases, leaving 12 bases between the germline ends. The CDR3 loop spans 13 amino acids. From germline, CDR1 is SGHTA and CDR2 FQGNSA. DNA of the CDR3: TGTGCCAGCAGCGCAGGGATCTTGTACGAGCAGTACTTC. It translates to CASSAGILYEQYF.

The chain carries TRBV5-6 and TRBJ2-3; TRBD2 matches 7 bases. This CDR3 has 15 residues. The V gene's germline CDR1 is SGHDT and CDR2 YYEEEE. V dropped 1 base and J dropped 6; count of bases not matched to a gene: 8. The CDR3 is CASSLHLAGIDTQYF. DNA for the CDR3: TGTGCCAGCAGCTTGCATTTAGCGGGCATCGATACGCAGTATTTT. Supplemented by reference TRBV5-6 and TRBJ2-3, the full variable domain reads DAGVTQSPTHLIKTRGQQVTLRCSPKSGHDTVSWYQQALGQGPQFIFQYYEEEERQRGNFPDRFSGHQFPNYSSELNVNALLLGDSALYLCASSLHLAGIDTQYFGPGTRLTVL.

This rearrangement joins TRBV5-1 to TRBJ2-1; 7 bases match TRBD1. V dropped 2 bases and J dropped 5; count of bases not matched to a gene: 7. This CDR3 comprises 15 residues. CDR1 SGHRS and CDR2 YFSETQ come from the germline V gene. The CDR3 loop reads CASSFRWDSHNEQFF. DNA of the CDR3: TGCGCCAGCAGCTTTAGGTGGGACAGCCACAATGAGCAGTTCTTC.

V gene TRBV28 combines with J gene TRBJ2-5; maybe TRBD1 (6 bases). The CDR3 length is 15 residues. The germline gives CDR1 MDHEN, CDR2 SYDVKM. Trimming took off 7 bases at V and 1 base at J, with 16 bases between the two ends. The CDR3 protein is CASISPDSLQETQYF. CDR3 nucleotides: TGTGCCAGCATCTCCCCGGACAGCCTCCAAGAGACCCAGTACTTC.

This chain uses TRBV6-5 with TRBJ2-1, with 9 bases that match TRBD2. Trimming at V came to 2 bases and at J to 12 bases, leaving 11 bases not matched to a gene. The CDR3 has 15 residues. CDR1 is MNHEY and CDR2 is SVGAGI in the germline V gene. The CDR3 reads CASSYQTSGSSRQFF. CDR3 nucleotides: TGTGCCAGCAGTTACCAGACTAGCGGTTCGTCGAGGCAGTTCTTC.

To note about this clone: Other DNA variants within this sample encode the same CDR3. The chain recombines TRBV7-9 with TRBJ2-1; no clear D. V gave up 1 base and J gave up 1 base, with 8 bases separating them. Germline lookup yields CDR1 SEHNR and CDR2 FQNEAQ (reference sequence). The CDR3 has 15 amino acids. CDR3 sequence (DNA): TGTGCCAGCAGCTTAGGTCTTAGTTCCTACAATGAGCAGTTCTTC. It is translated as CASSLGLSSYNEQFF. The full variable domain, completed using reference TRBV7-9 and TRBJ2-1, is DTGVSQNPRHKITKRGQNVTFRCDPISEHNRLYWYRQTLGQGPEFLTYFQNEAQLEKSRLLSDRFSAERPKGSFSTLEIQRTEQGDSAMYLCASSLGLSSYNEQFFGPGTRLTVL.

V and J are TRBV27 and TRBJ2-7; 9 nucleotides match TRBD1. CDR1 and CDR2 (germline): MNHEY, SMNVEV (reference sequence). Losses at the gene ends were 8 bases for V and 2 bases for J; bases not matched to a gene: 4. This CDR3 is 13 amino acids long. CDR3 region: CASGQGQAYEQYF. The CDR3 DNA sequence: TGTGCCAGCGGACAGGGGCAAGCCTACGAGCAGTACTTC.

CDR3 sequence (DNA): TGTGCCACCGGGGAGTACTACGAGCAGTACTTC. Its translation: CATGEYYEQYF. The rearrangement uses TRBV27 and TRBJ2-7, with a weak D call TRBD2 (5 bases). V was cut by 10 bases and J by 3 bases, with 10 bases left in between. Germline V gene data show CDR1 as MNHEY and CDR2 as SMNVEV (reference sequence). This CDR3 spans 11 amino acids.

V gene TRBV7-9 combines with J gene TRBJ2-7; D might be TRBD2 (5 bases). The CDR3 is 13 amino acids. CDR1 and CDR2 from the germline V gene are SEHNR and FQNEAQ (reference sequence). Trimming stripped 5 bases from V and 6 bases from J, with 14 bases between. CDR3 sequence reads: CASSPRGRVEQYF. In DNA, the CDR3 is TGTGCCAGCAGCCCCCGCGGGCGGGTCGAGCAGTACTTC. Full variable domain (missing parts from reference TRBV7-9 and TRBJ2-7): DTGVSQNPRHKITKRGQNVTFRCDPISEHNRLYWYRQTLGQGPEFLTYFQNEAQLEKSRLLSDRFSAERPKGSFSTLEIQRTEQGDSAMYLCASSPRGRVEQYFGPGTRLTVT.

The V call is TRBV15, the J call TRBJ2-7; the match to TRBD2 covers 7 bases. The CDR3 runs 13 residues. V was clipped by 5 bases and J by 3 bases; unmatched bases: 4. Germline CDR1 reads LNHNV; CDR2 reads YYDKDF (reference sequence). The CDR3 DNA is TGTGCCACCAGCGGGGGGGAGGGCTACGAGCAGTACTTC. This encodes CATSGGEGYEQYF. The entire variable domain, with the rest obtained from reference TRBV15 and TRBJ2-7, is as follows: DAMVIQNPRYQVTQFGKPVTLSCSQTLNHNVMYWYQQKSSQAPKLLFHYYDKDFNNEADTPDNFQSRRPNTSFCFLDIRSPGLGDTAMYLCATSGGEGYEQYFGPGTRLTVT.

On this clone: The sample has other DNA sequences that encode this CDR3 too. This rearrangement joins TRBV11-2 to TRBJ2-1, with D unclear. Germline CDR1 SGHAT, CDR2 FQNNGV. V lost 4 bases, J lost 6 bases, and 1 base lay in between. This CDR3 is 10 amino acids long. The CDR3 spells CASSSNEQFF. The DNA of the CDR3 is TGTGCCAGCAGCTCCAATGAGCAGTTCTTC.